The 11 T cell receptor beta chains below all came from one sample that was sequenced in a study of blood T cell repertoires in COVID-19. This table comes from immunoSEQ multiplex PCR, and its TCRdb copy is limited to in-frame clones, with some not included. This sample has 57,000 or so clones, with just under 85% found just once. Sequencing input: peripheral blood. The receptor set was obtained from a man in his 70s with acute or convalescent COVID-19.

The chain's CDR3 is CSGRKGAEAFF. The CDR3 DNA sequence: TGCAGTGGGAGGAAGGGCGCTGAAGCTTTCTTT. The chain links TRBV20-1 to TRBJ1-1, with unresolved D. This CDR3 contains 11 residues. Trimming cost V 7 bases and J 6 bases, with 12 bases left between them. Germline V gives CDR1 DFQATT, CDR2 SNEGSKA (reference sequence).

The chain joins TRBV19 to TRBJ1-5; possible D gene TRBD1, 5 bases. The V gene's germline CDR1 is LNHDA and CDR2 SQIVND (reference sequence). The CDR3 is 16 residues long. Trimming took 3 bases from V and 5 from J, leaving 17 bases between them. The DNA for the CDR3 is TGTGCCAGTAGTATCCGTAGTCGGGGGGGGGATCAGCCCCAGCATTTT. This sequence encodes CASSIRSRGGDQPQHF.

The chain has TRBV5-1 and TRBJ1-4; 8 bases are shared with TRBD1. The junction had 5 bases not matched to a gene; V was cut back by 2 bases and J by 5 bases. Germline loops: CDR1 SGHRS, CDR2 YFSETQ. The CDR3 runs 15 residues. The CDR3 spells CASSFGQGWNEKLFF. The CDR3 DNA is TGCGCCAGCAGCTTTGGACAGGGCTGGAATGAAAAACTGTTTTTT.

J is TRBJ2-1 and V is TRBV18; weak D call: TRBD1 (5 bases). Germline V gives CDR1 KGHSH, CDR2 LQKENI. Trimming left V 4 bases short and J 2 bases short, with 12 bases between. This CDR3 comprises 15 residues. CDR3 nucleotides: TGTGCCAGCTCACAAGGGGTTGTTACCTACAATGAGCAGTTCTTC. Its protein product is CASSQGVVTYNEQFF.

The CDR3, as DNA: TGTGCCAGCAGTTTGCCACAGGGGGAGAGTCAGCCCCAGCATTTT. Its protein is CASSLPQGESQPQHF. The chain recombines TRBV28 with TRBJ1-5; 8 bases map to TRBD1. V lost 3 bases, J lost 6 bases, and 7 bases stayed unmatched. This CDR3 contains 15 residues. Looked up from germline, CDR1 is MDHEN and CDR2 is SYDVKM.

The chain has TRBV27 and TRBJ2-7; TRBD2 agrees at 8 bases. Germline assignment: CDR1 MNHEY and CDR2 SMNVEV (reference sequence). The CDR3 sequence is 14 residues long. With 5 bases clipped from V and 2 bases from J, the junction kept 5 bases outside the gene matches. CDR3 bases: TGTGCCAGCAGTAGGCTAGCGGGTACCTACGAGCAGTACTTC. Translated: CASSRLAGTYEQYF.

V usage is TRBV3-1 (or the pseudogene TRBV3-2) and J usage is TRBJ2-1; TRBD2 matches 8 bases. Germline lookup yields CDR1 LGHDT and CDR2 YNNKEL (reference sequence). J gave up 3 bases and V 2 bases, and 3 bases lay outside the gene matches. This CDR3 region has 15 residues. CDR3 coding DNA: TGTGCCAGCAGCCAAAGGAGCGGGGGCTACAATGAGCAGTTCTTC. This encodes CASSQRSGGYNEQFF.

The rearrangement links TRBV6-5 to TRBJ1-1; D is unclear. The CDR3 loop spans 15 amino acids. Trimming stripped 0 bases from V and 3 bases from J, with 11 bases between. In germline, CDR1 is MNHEY, CDR2 SVGAGI. The CDR3 here is CASSYSAKRDTEAFF. CDR3 DNA sequence: TGTGCCAGCAGTTACTCGGCCAAACGGGACACTGAAGCTTTCTTT.

This clone was seen only once. The chain combines TRBV7-8 with TRBJ1-5; D is ambiguous. V was cut by 5 bases and J by 7 bases, with 9 bases left in between. CDR1 is SGHVS, CDR2 FQNEAQ, per germline. The CDR3 loop spans 12 amino acids. CDR3 protein: CASSQSPQPQHF. The CDR3, as DNA: TGTGCCAGCAGCCAGAGTCCGCAGCCCCAGCATTTT.

J is TRBJ1-4 and V is TRBV2; D is possibly TRBD1 (5 bases). The V gene's germline CDR1 is SNHLY and CDR2 FYNNEI. Trimming removed 8 bases at V and 5 bases at J, with 18 bases between. The CDR3 loop spans 15 amino acids. CDR3 nucleotide sequence: TGTGCCAGCGGGGGAAGCGGGTTTCGAAATGAAAAACTGTTTTTT. Its protein is CASGGSGFRNEKLFF.

The chain has TRBV28 and TRBJ1-3; D remains unclear. This CDR3 is built from 16 residues. The V end was cut by 5 bases, the J end by 2 bases, with 16 bases between. Germline CDR1 MDHEN, CDR2 SYDVKM. CDR3 protein: CASSTRDGRAGNTIYF. As DNA, the CDR3 is TGTGCCAGCAGTACCCGGGATGGCAGAGCTGGAAACACCATATATTTT.